Following are 15 T cell receptor beta chains from one sample sequenced in a study of shared clonotypes between healthy human individuals. Only in-frame clones appear in the TCRdb table, and some are missing; sequencing was by immunoSEQ multiplex PCR. In the table there are 2 million to 2.5 million clones, nearly 97% of which are singletons. Input material: naive CD4+ T cells sorted from blood. The subset is: CD45RA+ positively selected. The receptors here all came from a man aged 18-30 years in good health.

This sequence joins TRBV21-1 and TRBJ2-7; the table's D call, TRBD2, was not checked against the DNA. TRBV21-1 is described as a pseudogene. This CDR3 has 12 residues. In DNA form, the CDR3 reads TGTGCCAGCAGCAAAGATCGGTACGAGCAGTACTTC. It is translated as CASSKDRYEQYF.

The V call is TRBV7-2, the J call TRBJ1-6; D gene unclear. Germline-derived CDR1 and CDR2 are SGHTA and FQGNSA. The length of the CDR3 is 14 residues. Trimming took off 3 bases at V and 7 bases at J, with 10 bases between the two ends. The CDR3 reads CASSFDIGNSPLHF. The DNA for the CDR3 is TGTGCCAGCAGCTTTGACATCGGAAATTCACCCCTCCACTTT.

The gene calls are TRBV6-6 and TRBJ1-6, with D tentatively TRBD1 (5 bases). This CDR3 is built from 13 residues. V lost 4 bases and J lost 7, with 8 bases in between. CDR1 and CDR2 from the germline V gene are MNHNY and SVGAGI (reference sequence). The CDR3 DNA is TGTGCCAGCAGTTCCTCAGGGAATTCACCCCTCCACTTT. This codes for CASSSSGNSPLHF.

The V gene is TRBV6-6, the J gene TRBJ1-5; 9 nucleotides match TRBD1. CDR3 length: 15 amino acids. Trimming cost V 1 base and J 4 bases; bases outside gene matches: 2. Germline V lookup: CDR1 MNHNY, CDR2 SVGAGI (reference sequence). For the CDR3, the DNA is TGTGCCAGCAGTTACTACGGGACAGGGAATCAGCCCCAGCATTTT. This codes for CASSYYGTGNQPQHF.

This clone appeared a single time. The chain carries TRBV18 and TRBJ2-1; 11 bases map to TRBD1. This CDR3 is built from 15 residues. The V gene end was trimmed by 2 bases and the J gene end by 7 bases; junction bases not matched to a gene: 4. Germline CDR1 KGHSH, CDR2 LQKENI. The CDR3 DNA is TGTGCCAGCTCACCAGGACAGGGGGCACTTAATGAGCAGTTCTTC. It specifies CASSPGQGALNEQFF.

This chain connects TRBV6-6 to TRBJ2-2; 7 positions agree with TRBD2. The CDR3 consists of 15 residues. Losses at the gene ends were 4 bases for V and 2 bases for J; bases not matched to a gene: 4. The germline V gene has CDR1 MNHNY and CDR2 SVGAGI (reference sequence). The CDR3: CASSLASGNTGELFF. In DNA, the CDR3 is TGTGCCAGCAGTTTAGCTAGCGGAAACACCGGGGAGCTGTTTTTT.

In DNA, the CDR3 is TGCGCCAGCAGCCCGTTGGGTATCAGGAACACTGAAGCTTTCTTT. Its translation: CASSPLGIRNTEAFF. This chain joins TRBV5-1 and TRBJ1-1; D remains unclear. This CDR3 is built from 15 residues. Trimming took 4 bases from V and 1 from J, leaving 14 bases between them. In germline, CDR1 is SGHRS, CDR2 YFSETQ.

The V gene is TRBV11-2, the J gene TRBJ2-5; D gene ambiguous. Germline V gives CDR1 SGHAT, CDR2 FQNNGV. V was clipped by 3 bases and J by 0 bases, with 8 bases between them. CDR3 length equals 14 residues. CDR3 nucleotides: TGTGCCAGCAGCTTTGGCCTCTACCAAGAGACCCAGTACTTC. This gives the protein CASSFGLYQETQYF.

The chain links TRBV5-4 to TRBJ2-2; no reliable D call. V lost 0 bases to trimming and J lost 6 bases, with 9 bases between them. Germline lookup yields CDR1 SGHNT and CDR2 YYREEE (reference sequence). CDR3 length: 14 amino acids. CDR3 in DNA: TGTGCCAGCAGCTTGGATGAGGCCCCCGGGGAGCTGTTTTTT. Amino acid sequence: CASSLDEAPGELFF.

The J gene is TRBJ2-4, the V gene TRBV7-2, with 8 bases aligning to TRBD1. CDR1 and CDR2 from the germline V gene are SGHTA and FQGNSA. V shed 2 bases and J 2 bases; nucleotides not matched to a gene: 2. The CDR3 runs 15 residues. CDR3 nucleotide sequence: TGTGCCAGCAGCTTAACCAGGGGGCCCAAAAACATTCAGTACTTC. Protein product: CASSLTRGPKNIQYF.

The CDR3 sequence: CASSHTGGVSNYGYTF. In DNA form, the CDR3 reads TGTGCCAGCAGCCACACTGGGGGGGTGAGCAACTATGGCTACACCTTC. The chain uses TRBV14 and TRBJ1-2; D may be TRBD1 (5 bases). CDR1 is SGHDN and CDR2 is FVKESK in the germline V gene. V was shortened by 3 bases and J by 2 bases, with 16 bases between the two germline ends. The CDR3 sequence is 16 residues long.

The genes are TRBV5-1 and TRBJ2-5; maybe TRBD1 (6 bases). The V and J ends lost 7 bases and 4 bases respectively, with 20 bases between them. The length of the CDR3 is 15 residues. Germline CDR1 is SGHRS and CDR2 is YFSETQ. CDR3: CASRSTLQGGETQYF. CDR3 DNA: TGCGCCAGCCGAAGCACCTTACAGGGTGGAGAGACCCAGTACTTC.

This chain uses TRBV10-3 with TRBJ2-7; 7 bases align to TRBD2. J was trimmed by 7 bases and V by 2 bases; bases with no gene match: 5. The germline V gene encodes CDR1 ENHRY and CDR2 SYGVKD. The CDR3 extends over 13 amino acids. Here the CDR3 DNA reads TGTGCCATCAGTGAGGACCAGGGAGGGGAGCAGTACTTC. Translated, it gives CAISEDQGGEQYF.

The CDR3 DNA sequence: TGCGCCAGCAGCCAAGTCGTTTGGCAGGGAGAGCTGTTTTTT. Its protein product is CASSQVVWQGELFF. The chain joins TRBV4-3 to TRBJ2-2; possible D gene TRBD1, 5 bases. The CDR3 length is 14 residues. Germline assignment: CDR1 LGHNA and CDR2 YSLEER. V lost 1 base to trimming and J lost 11 bases, with 14 bases between them.

The chain recombines TRBV5-1 with TRBJ2-3; the D gene could be TRBD1 or TRBD2 (5 bases each). CDR1 is SGHRS and CDR2 is YFSETQ in the germline V gene. Trimming took 3 bases from V and 6 from J, leaving 20 bases between them. The CDR3 extends over 16 amino acids. The CDR3 DNA reads TGCGCCAGCAGCTCTGCCTTTATGGGGGTAGGGGATACGCAGTATTTT. Its protein product is CASSSAFMGVGDTQYF. The whole variable domain, filled in from reference TRBV5-1 and TRBJ2-3, reads KAGVTQTPRYLIKTRGQQVTLSCSPISGHRSVSWYQQTPGQGLQFLFEYFSETQRNKGNFPGRFSGRQFSNSRSEMNVSTLELGDSALYLCASSSAFMGVGDTQYFGPGTRLTVL.